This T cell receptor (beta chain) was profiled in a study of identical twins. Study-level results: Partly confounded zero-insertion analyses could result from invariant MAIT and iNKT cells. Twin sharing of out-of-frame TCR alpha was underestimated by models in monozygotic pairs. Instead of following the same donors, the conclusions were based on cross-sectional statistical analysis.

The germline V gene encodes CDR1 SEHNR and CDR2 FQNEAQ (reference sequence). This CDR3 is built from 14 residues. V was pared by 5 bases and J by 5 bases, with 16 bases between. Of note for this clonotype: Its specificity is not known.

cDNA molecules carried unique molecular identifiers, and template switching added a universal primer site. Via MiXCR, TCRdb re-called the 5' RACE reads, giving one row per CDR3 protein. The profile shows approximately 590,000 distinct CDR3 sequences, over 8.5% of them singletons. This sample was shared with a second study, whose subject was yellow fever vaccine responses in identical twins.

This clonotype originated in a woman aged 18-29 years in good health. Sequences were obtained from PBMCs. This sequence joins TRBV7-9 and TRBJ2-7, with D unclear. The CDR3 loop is CASSQRHAPNEQYF. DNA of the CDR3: TGTGCCAGCAGCCAACGACATGCCCCCAACGAGCAGTACTTC.